This T cell receptor (beta chain) appears in the sequencing data of a study of T cells in Graves' hyperthyroidism and ophthalmopathy. The TCR beta CDR3 regions underwent amplification using RNA transcripts as the source. First-round RT-PCR targeting the TCR CDR3 was performed with the HTBI primer set. A single record per CDR3 protein comes from TCRdb applying MiXCR to the multiplex PCR reads. Here the sample spans roughly 630,000 distinct CDR3 sequences, more than 15% being singletons. The trim removed 3 bases at V and 5 bases at J, leaving 15 bases unmatched. This CDR3 has 18 residues. An absence of ophthalmopathy progression within 18 months meant stable Graves' hyperthyroidism. Newly diagnosed hyperthyroidism patients aged 18 to 65 years had disease lasting under 2 months. Overall study findings and caveats: With a median lead of around 6.7 months before onset, the model predicted ophthalmopathy. Stable hyperthyroidism was told apart from ophthalmopathy by a model built on 13 V-J features.

This clonotype was observed at least ten times. Antigen: not known. Sequenced sample: blood. The V call is TRBV12-3 or TRBV12-4, the J call TRBJ2-5, with 10 bases matching TRBD2. This TCR came from a woman in her 30s with Graves' hyperthyroidism. The CDR3 here is CASSFRTSGGLKPETQYF. CDR3 DNA: TGTGCCAGCAGTTTTCGGACTAGCGGCGGGCTGAAGCCGGAGACCCAGTACTTC.